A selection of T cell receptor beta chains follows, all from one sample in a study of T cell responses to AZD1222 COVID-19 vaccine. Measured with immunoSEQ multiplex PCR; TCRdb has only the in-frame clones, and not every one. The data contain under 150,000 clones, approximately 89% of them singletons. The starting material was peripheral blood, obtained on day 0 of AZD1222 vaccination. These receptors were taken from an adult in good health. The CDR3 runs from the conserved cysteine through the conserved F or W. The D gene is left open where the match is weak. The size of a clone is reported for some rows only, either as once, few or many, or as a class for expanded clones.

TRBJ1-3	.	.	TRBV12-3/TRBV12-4	CASSLQGNTIYF	TGTGCCAGCAGTCTACAGGGAAACACCATATATTTT
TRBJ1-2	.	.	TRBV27	CASSPRTGYGYTF	TGTGCCAGCAGTCCCCGGACGGGTTATGGCTACACCTTC
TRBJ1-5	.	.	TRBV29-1	CSVEVGTNQPQHF	TGCAGCGTTGAAGTGGGGACCAATCAGCCCCAGCATTTT
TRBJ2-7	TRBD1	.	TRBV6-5	CASRPTGGSYEQYF	TGTGCCAGCCGACCGACAGGGGGATCCTACGAGCAGTACTTC
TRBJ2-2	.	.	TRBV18	CASSPRKGQVTGELFF	TGTGCCAGCTCACCAAGAAAGGGGCAGGTCACCGGGGAGCTGTTTTTT
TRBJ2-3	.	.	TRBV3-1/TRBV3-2	CASSQDASAVGTDTQYF	TGTGCCAGCAGCCAAGATGCGTCAGCGGTTGGCACAGATACGCAGTATTTT
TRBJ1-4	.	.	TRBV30	CAWNLDGFNEKLFF	TGTGCCTGGAATCTTGACGGCTTTAATGAAAAACTGTTTTTT
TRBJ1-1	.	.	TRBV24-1	CATSDARVPMNTEAFF	TGTGCCACCAGTGACGCCAGGGTTCCGATGAACACTGAAGCTTTCTTT
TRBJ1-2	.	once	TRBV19	CASSILGLNYGYTF	TGTGCCAGTAGTATACTGGGGCTTAACTATGGCTACACCTTC
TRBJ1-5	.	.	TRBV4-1	CASSQDSARGGQRGNQPQHF	TGCGCCAGCAGCCAAGATAGCGCCAGGGGCGGACAAAGGGGCAATCAGCCCCAGCATTTT
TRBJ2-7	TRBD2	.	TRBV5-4	CASSLIAGEQYF	TGTGCCAGCAGCTTGATAGCGGGTGAGCAGTACTTC
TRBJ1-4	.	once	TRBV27	CASSLSLSPNEKLFF	TGTGCCAGCAGTTTATCACTCTCCCCTAATGAAAAACTGTTTTTT
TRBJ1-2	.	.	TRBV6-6	CASSPTAGRGYTF	TGTGCCAGCAGCCCTACGGCGGGGCGCGGCTACACCTTC
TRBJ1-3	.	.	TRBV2	CASSEGNTIYF	TGTGCCAGCAGTGAAGGAAACACCATATATTTT
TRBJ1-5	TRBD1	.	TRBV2	CASKGQGDQPQHF	TGTGCCAGCAAGGGACAGGGTGACCAGCCCCAGCATTTT
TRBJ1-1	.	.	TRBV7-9	CASSLTGTSAGRNTEAFF	TGTGCCAGCAGCTTGACCGGGACATCGGCAGGGAGGAACACTGAAGCTTTCTTT
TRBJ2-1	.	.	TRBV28	CASSLQDRAVF	TGTGCCAGCAGTTTACAGGATAGGGCAGTCTTC
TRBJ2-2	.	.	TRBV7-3	CASSTRNTGELFF	TGTGCCAGCAGCACGCGCAACACCGGGGAGCTGTTTTTT
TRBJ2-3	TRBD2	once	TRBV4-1	CASSQSPTFSGGPQYF	TGCGCCAGCAGCCAGAGTCCCACCTTTAGCGGGGGGCCGCAGTATTTT
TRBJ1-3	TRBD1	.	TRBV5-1	CASSLDGTGQGTKGNTIYF	TGCGCCAGCAGCTTGGACGGCACTGGACAGGGGACGAAAGGAAACACCATATATTTT
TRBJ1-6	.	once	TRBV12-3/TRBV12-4	CASSRSISPLHF	TGTGCCAGCAGCCGATCTATTTCACCCCTCCACTTT
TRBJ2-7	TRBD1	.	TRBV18	CASSPPGQVYEQYF	TGTGCCAGCTCACCACCAGGACAGGTGTACGAGCAGTACTTC
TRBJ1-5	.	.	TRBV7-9	CASSSAGSNQPQHF	TGTGCCAGCAGCTCTGCCGGCTCAAATCAGCCCCAGCATTTT
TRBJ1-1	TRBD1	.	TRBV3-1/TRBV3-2	CASSNSGTGNTEAFF	TGTGCCAGCAGCAACTCCGGGACAGGGAACACTGAAGCTTTCTTT
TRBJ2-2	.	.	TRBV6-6	CASSYSPGFIGELFF	TGTGCCAGCAGTTACTCCCCAGGGTTCATCGGGGAGCTGTTTTTT
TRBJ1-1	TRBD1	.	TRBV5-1	CASSSGTGGVGTEAFF	TGCGCCAGCAGCTCCGGGACAGGGGGCGTCGGCACTGAAGCTTTCTTT
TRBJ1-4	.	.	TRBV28	CASSLLERTNEKLFF	TGTGCCAGCAGTTTATTAGAACGGACTAATGAAAAACTGTTTTTT
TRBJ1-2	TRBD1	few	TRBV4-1	CASSQPDRDHNYGYTF	TGCGCCAGCAGCCAACCCGACAGGGACCACAACTATGGCTACACCTTC
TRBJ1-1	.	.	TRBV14	CASSQVTVNSEAFF	TGTGCCAGCAGCCAAGTCACGGTGAACTCTGAAGCTTTCTTT